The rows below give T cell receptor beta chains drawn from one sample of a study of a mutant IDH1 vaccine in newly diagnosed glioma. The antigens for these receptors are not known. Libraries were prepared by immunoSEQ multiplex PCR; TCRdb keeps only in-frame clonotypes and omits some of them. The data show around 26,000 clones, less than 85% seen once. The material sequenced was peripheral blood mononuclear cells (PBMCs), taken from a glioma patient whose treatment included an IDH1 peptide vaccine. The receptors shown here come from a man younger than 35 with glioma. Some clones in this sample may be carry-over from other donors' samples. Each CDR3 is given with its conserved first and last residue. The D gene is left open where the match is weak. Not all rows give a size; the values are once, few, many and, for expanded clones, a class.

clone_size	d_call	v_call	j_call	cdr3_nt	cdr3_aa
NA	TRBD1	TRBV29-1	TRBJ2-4	TGCAGCGCCAGACAGGGATCCGTGAAAAACATTCAGTACTTC	CSARQGSVKNIQYF
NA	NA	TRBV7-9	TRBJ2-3	TGTGCCAGCAGCTTGGAGGGGGGGCGCGGGTCAGATACGCAGTATTTT	CASSLEGGRGSDTQYF
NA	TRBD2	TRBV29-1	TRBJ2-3	TGCAGCGTTGAAGATCACGGGAGGCCACGAGATACGCAGTATTTT	CSVEDHGRPRDTQYF
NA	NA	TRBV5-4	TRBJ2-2	TGTGCCAGGGGACGGGATGGGTACACCGGGGAGCTGTTTTTT	CARGRDGYTGELFF
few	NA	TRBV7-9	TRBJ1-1	TGTGCCAGCAGCCCCCCGGGGCTAATGAACACTGAAGCTTTCTTT	CASSPPGLMNTEAFF
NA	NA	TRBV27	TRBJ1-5	TGTGCCAGCAGTACCTATATTAGCAATCAGCCCCAGCATTTT	CASSTYISNQPQHF
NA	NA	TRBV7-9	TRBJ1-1	TGTGCCAGTGTAGGGAACACTGAAGCTTTCTTT	CASVGNTEAFF
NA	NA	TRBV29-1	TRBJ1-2	TGCAGCGTTGAAACGGACAGTCCCTATGGCTACACCTTC	CSVETDSPYGYTF
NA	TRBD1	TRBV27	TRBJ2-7	TGTGCCAGCAGCCTTTACGGACAGGCCTCCTACGAGCAGTACTTC	CASSLYGQASYEQYF
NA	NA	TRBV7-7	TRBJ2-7	TGTGCTAGCAGCTTAGCCCCGTACTACGAGCAGTACTTC	CASSLAPYYEQYF
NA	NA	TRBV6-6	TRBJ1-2	TGTGCCAGCACCATGACAGCTTTAAACTATGGCTACACCTTC	CASTMTALNYGYTF
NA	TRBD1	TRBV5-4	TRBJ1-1	TGTGCCAGCAGCCCGGGACAGGGTAGAACTGAAGCTTTCTTT	CASSPGQGRTEAFF
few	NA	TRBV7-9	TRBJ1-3	TGTGCCAGCAGCTCCCGGGGCTCTGGAAACACCATATATTTT	CASSSRGSGNTIYF
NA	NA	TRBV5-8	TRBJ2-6	TGTGCCAGCAGCTACGGCCGAGCAAGCTCTGGGGCCAACGTCCTGACTTTC	CASSYGRASSGANVLTF
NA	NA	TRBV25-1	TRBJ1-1	TGTGCCAGCAGTTTTGGTACCACTGAAGCTTTCTTT	CASSFGTTEAFF
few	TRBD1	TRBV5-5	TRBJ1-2	TGTGCCAGTTACAAGGGGGCGGTCTACACCTTC	CASYKGAVYTF
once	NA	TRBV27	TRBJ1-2	TGTGCCAGCAGTTTATCTACAGGGCCCAACTATGGCTACACCTTC	CASSLSTGPNYGYTF
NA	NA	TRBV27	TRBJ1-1	TGTGCCAGCATCACCTCACGGGGGGCCAAAGGCACTGAAGCTTTCTTT	CASITSRGAKGTEAFF
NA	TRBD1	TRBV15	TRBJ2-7	TGTGCCACCAGCAGAGAACGGGACAGGTCGCCCGAGCAGTACTTC	CATSRERDRSPEQYF
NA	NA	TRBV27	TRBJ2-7	TGTGCCAGCAGTTTAAAGTACGGCGGGGTCTCCTACGAGCAGTACTTC	CASSLKYGGVSYEQYF
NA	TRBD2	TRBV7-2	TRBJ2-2	TGTGCCAGCAGCTTTGGCCTAGCGGGGGGGAGCGGGGAGCTGTTTTTT	CASSFGLAGGSGELFF
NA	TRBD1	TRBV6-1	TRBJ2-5	TGTGCCAGCAGTGCGTACGGGACAGGGGAGACCCAGTACTTC	CASSAYGTGETQYF
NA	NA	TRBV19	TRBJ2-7	TGTGCCAGTACCTCCCGGCAGGGCAACCACGAGCAGTACTTC	CASTSRQGNHEQYF
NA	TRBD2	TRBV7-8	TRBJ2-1	TGTGCCAGCAGCGCCTTCTTGGGGACTAGCGGGAGGGCCGGTGGATCCTACAATGAGCAGTTCTTC	CASSAFLGTSGRAGGSYNEQFF
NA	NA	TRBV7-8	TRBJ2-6	TGTGCCAGCAGCGGGATTCCGAGCTCTGGGGCCAACGTCCTGACTTTC	CASSGIPSSGANVLTF